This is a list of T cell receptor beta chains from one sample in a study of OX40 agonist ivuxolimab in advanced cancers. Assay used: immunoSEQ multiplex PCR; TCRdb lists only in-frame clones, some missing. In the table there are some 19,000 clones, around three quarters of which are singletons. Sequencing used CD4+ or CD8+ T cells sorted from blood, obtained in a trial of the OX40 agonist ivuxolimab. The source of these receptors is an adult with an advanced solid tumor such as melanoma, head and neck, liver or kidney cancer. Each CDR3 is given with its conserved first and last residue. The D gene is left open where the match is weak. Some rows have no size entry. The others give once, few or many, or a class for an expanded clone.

DNA: TGCAGCGGCACTCGAGGCGCGGGTCGCACAGATACGCAGTATTTT
CDR3: CSGTRGAGRTDTQYF
length: 15
D: -
V: TRBV29-1
size: -
J: TRBJ2-3

DNA: TGTGCCAGCAGTGGGGGTGGGGGGCGGCAGCCCCAGCATTTT
CDR3: CASSGGGGRQPQHF
length: 14
D: -
V: TRBV2
size: -
J: TRBJ1-5

DNA: TGTGCCAGCAGCTTAGGGAGCAATGAGCAGTTCTTC
CDR3: CASSLGSNEQFF
length: 12
D: -
V: TRBV11-3
size: -
J: TRBJ2-1

DNA: TGTGCCAGCACCGGACGGGACAGGGGCTACGAGCAGTACTTC
CDR3: CASTGRDRGYEQYF
length: 14
D: TRBD1
V: TRBV6-6
size: once
J: TRBJ2-7

DNA: TGTGCCAGCAGCCCCGGACAGGGGGCCGGAAACACCATATATTTT
CDR3: CASSPGQGAGNTIYF
length: 15
D: TRBD1
V: TRBV11-3
size: -
J: TRBJ1-3

DNA: TGTGCCAGCTCATTAAAGGGGATGGAGACCCAGTACTTC
CDR3: CASSLKGMETQYF
length: 13
D: -
V: TRBV18
size: once
J: TRBJ2-5

DNA: TGTGCCATCAGTGAGATCAGCGGGAGAAGAAGCCACGAGCAGTACTTC
CDR3: CAISEISGRRSHEQYF
length: 16
D: TRBD2
V: TRBV10-3
size: -
J: TRBJ2-7

DNA: TGTGCCAGCCACAGGGGGCCCGGGACCAACGTCCTGACTTTC
CDR3: CASHRGPGTNVLTF
length: 14
D: TRBD1
V: TRBV28
size: medium-sized
J: TRBJ2-6

DNA: TGTGCCAGCAGCTTATCAAGGGGATCCCACGAGCAGTACTTC
CDR3: CASSLSRGSHEQYF
length: 14
D: -
V: TRBV7-9
size: -
J: TRBJ2-7

DNA: TGTGCCAGCAGCCCCCCTGACGGCTCTGGAAACACCATATATTTT
CDR3: CASSPPDGSGNTIYF
length: 15
D: -
V: TRBV7-2
size: few
J: TRBJ1-3

DNA: TGTGCCAGCAGTGAACAGGGGGCCCTAGAGACCCAGTACTTC
CDR3: CASSEQGALETQYF
length: 14
D: TRBD1
V: TRBV2
size: -
J: TRBJ2-5

DNA: TGTGCCAGTACAGGGACAGGGGGCCGGGATGAGCAGTTCTTC
CDR3: CASTGTGGRDEQFF
length: 14
D: TRBD1
V: TRBV19
size: -
J: TRBJ2-1

DNA: TGCGCCAGCAGCCAAGAGGGGAACTATGGCTACACCTTC
CDR3: CASSQEGNYGYTF
length: 13
D: -
V: TRBV23-1
size: once
J: TRBJ1-2

DNA: TGTGCCAGCAGAGACGGGGGGAGTCGGCAGTTCTTC
CDR3: CASRDGGSRQFF
length: 12
D: TRBD2
V: TRBV6-5
size: medium-sized
J: TRBJ2-1

DNA: TGTGCCTGGCGCACCGGGACCTCCTATAATTCACCCCTCCACTTT
CDR3: CAWRTGTSYNSPLHF
length: 15
D: -
V: TRBV30
size: -
J: TRBJ1-6

DNA: TGTGCCAGCAGCTTAGATGCGGTAACTAATGAAAAACTGTTTTTT
CDR3: CASSLDAVTNEKLFF
length: 15
D: -
V: TRBV7-6
size: -
J: TRBJ1-4

DNA: TGTGCCAGCAGCTTGACTGACACCGGGGAGCTGTTTTTT
CDR3: CASSLTDTGELFF
length: 13
D: -
V: TRBV5-4
size: -
J: TRBJ2-2

DNA: TGTGCCTGGAGTGTACTCGGACTTGGCGCAGATACGCAGTATTTT
CDR3: CAWSVLGLGADTQYF
length: 15
D: -
V: TRBV30
size: -
J: TRBJ2-3

DNA: TGTGCCAGTAAAGATTCGGGGGTATATAATGAAAAACTGTTTTTT
CDR3: CASKDSGVYNEKLFF
length: 15
D: -
V: TRBV19
size: -
J: TRBJ1-4

DNA: TGCGCCAGCAGCTTGGTGGGGGCGCGGGGGGCCAACGTCCTGACTTTC
CDR3: CASSLVGARGANVLTF
length: 16
D: -
V: TRBV5-1
size: few
J: TRBJ2-6

DNA: TGTGCCAGCAGCAAAGGGACTAGCGGGGGCCAAGAGACCCAGTACTTC
CDR3: CASSKGTSGGQETQYF
length: 16
D: TRBD2
V: TRBV7-2
size: -
J: TRBJ2-5

DNA: TGTGCCAGCAGCCTGACCTTACAGGGCGAGGGCTACACCTTC
CDR3: CASSLTLQGEGYTF
length: 14
D: -
V: TRBV5-3
size: -
J: TRBJ1-2

DNA: TGTGCCAGCAGCTTAGGTCCTAGCGGGAGAGTGAGCGAGCAGTACTTC
CDR3: CASSLGPSGRVSEQYF
length: 16
D: TRBD2
V: TRBV7-6
size: hyperexpanded
J: TRBJ2-7

DNA: TGTGCCAGCGGGAGGCCGTTTGGCGAGCAGTACTTC
CDR3: CASGRPFGEQYF
length: 12
D: -
V: TRBV28
size: -
J: TRBJ2-7

DNA: TGTGCCAGCAGCGTCACAACGACTAGCGGGACCCCCCGGTTCTTC
CDR3: CASSVTTTSGTPRFF
length: 15
D: TRBD2
V: TRBV9
size: -
J: TRBJ2-1

DNA: TGTGCCAGCAGTTTAGGGGGGCTAGCTAATGAAAAACTGTTTTTT
CDR3: CASSLGGLANEKLFF
length: 15
D: -
V: TRBV28
size: -
J: TRBJ1-4

DNA: TGTGCCTGGGGGGGTTTCTCGAACACTGAAGCTTTCTTT
CDR3: CAWGGFSNTEAFF
length: 13
D: -
V: TRBV30
size: -
J: TRBJ1-1

DNA: TGTGCCAGCAGCCCGGCCGGGGACTACAATGAGCAGTTCTTC
CDR3: CASSPAGDYNEQFF
length: 14
D: -
V: TRBV7-2
size: -
J: TRBJ2-1

DNA: TGTGCCAGCAGCTCGGACAGGGTAGTCCACGAGCAGTACTTC
CDR3: CASSSDRVVHEQYF
length: 14
D: TRBD1
V: TRBV2
size: once
J: TRBJ2-7

DNA: TGTGCCAGCAGCTTAGTTGGGGGGGTAAGGGGAGAGACCCAGTACTTC
CDR3: CASSLVGGVRGETQYF
length: 16
D: TRBD2
V: TRBV7-2
size: -
J: TRBJ2-5

DNA: TGTGCCGTAAAGACAGGGGCGAGTGAAGCTTTCTTT
CDR3: CAVKTGASEAFF
length: 12
D: TRBD1
V: TRBV10-3
size: -
J: TRBJ1-1

DNA: TGCAGCGGTATACTAGGGGGGGAGACCCAGTACTTC
CDR3: CSGILGGETQYF
length: 12
D: -
V: TRBV29-1
size: -
J: TRBJ2-5

DNA: TGTGCCAGCGGGACAGGGTCCTACAATGAGCAGTTCTTC
CDR3: CASGTGSYNEQFF
length: 13
D: TRBD1
V: TRBV25-1
size: -
J: TRBJ2-1

DNA: TGTGCCAGCAGCTTAAATAGCGGGTATGACGAGCAGTACTTC
CDR3: CASSLNSGYDEQYF
length: 14
D: TRBD2
V: TRBV7-9
size: medium-sized
J: TRBJ2-7

DNA: TGTGCCAGCAGCTTGGGCAGGGCGAACACTGAAGCTTTCTTT
CDR3: CASSLGRANTEAFF
length: 14
D: -
V: TRBV5-3
size: -
J: TRBJ1-1

DNA: TGTGCCAGCACGGGGGTAGGACCCGGGGAGCTGTTTTTT
CDR3: CASTGVGPGELFF
length: 13
D: -
V: TRBV14
size: -
J: TRBJ2-2

DNA: TGTGCCAGCAGTAGGCCTCAAGCTAACTATGGCTACACCTTC
CDR3: CASSRPQANYGYTF
length: 14
D: -
V: TRBV5-4
size: once
J: TRBJ1-2

DNA: TGTGCCAGCAGTTTAGGTACCCAGTACTTC
CDR3: CASSLGTQYF
length: 10
D: -
V: TRBV28
size: -
J: TRBJ2-5

DNA: TGCGCCAGCAGAGGGGAACAGAGCTCCTACGAGCAGTACTTC
CDR3: CASRGEQSSYEQYF
length: 14
D: -
V: TRBV5-1
size: -
J: TRBJ2-7

DNA: TGCGCCAGCAGCTACACAGGGGTGCAAGAGACCCAGTACTTC
CDR3: CASSYTGVQETQYF
length: 14
D: TRBD1
V: TRBV5-1
size: few
J: TRBJ2-5

DNA: TGTGCCAGCACCGAAAGGGGAGGACAGGGCGGGGAGACCCAGTACTTC
CDR3: CASTERGGQGGETQYF
length: 16
D: TRBD1
V: TRBV9
size: -
J: TRBJ2-5

DNA: TGTGCCAGCAGTTTCATTAGCGGGACTTCGTACAATGAGCAGTTCTTC
CDR3: CASSFISGTSYNEQFF
length: 16
D: TRBD2
V: TRBV27
size: -
J: TRBJ2-1

DNA: TGTGCCAGCAGTGAAGCAAGGGACTTTAAAAAACTGTTTTTT
CDR3: CASSEARDFKKLFF
length: 14
D: -
V: TRBV6-1
size: -
J: TRBJ1-4

DNA: TGTGCCAGCAGCCCCAAGACAGGGGGCGACCAGCCCCAGCATTTT
CDR3: CASSPKTGGDQPQHF
length: 15
D: TRBD1
V: TRBV7-2
size: -
J: TRBJ1-5

DNA: TGTGCCAGCAGCAGTTCTAGCGACCTCTACGAGCAGTACTTC
CDR3: CASSSSSDLYEQYF
length: 14
D: -
V: TRBV7-9
size: -
J: TRBJ2-7

DNA: TGTGCCAGCAGCCGTAGAGGGGGTCACAATGAAAAACTGTTTTTT
CDR3: CASSRRGGHNEKLFF
length: 15
D: -
V: TRBV7-2
size: -
J: TRBJ1-4